Sequencing of this TCR beta chain was carried out in a study of blood T cell repertoires in COVID-19. Whole-study context: The study drew acute and convalescent COVID-19 samples from the United States, Italy and Spain. The cDNA or gDNA used as material had been derived from T cells, B-cell-depleted T cells, or PBMCs.

This clone was seen only once. CDR3 length: 15 residues. Per germline, CDR1 SGHRS and CDR2 YFSETQ. J was trimmed by 4 bases and V by 4 bases; bases with no gene match: 8. Patients of the Seattle cohort, enrolled during active infection, were followed longitudinally. The authors' processing: Amplification of reference gene primers was used by the study to estimate nucleated cell counts. Assay: immunoSEQ multiplex PCR; the TCRdb copy retains only in-frame clones and omits some. V and J calls and clone size are copied from that table; D and trimming were computed from the DNA. The sample has approximately 300,000 clones; over 75% are singletons.

Sequenced sample: peripheral blood. The chain is built from TRBV5-1 and TRBJ1-1; 9 bases map to TRBD1. The receptor was isolated from a woman aged 30 to 39 with COVID-19, enrolled during active disease. In nucleotides, the CDR3 is TGCGCCAGCAGCCTGAACAGGGGGCGAGGCACTGAAGCTTTCTTT. Protein product: CASSLNRGRGTEAFF.